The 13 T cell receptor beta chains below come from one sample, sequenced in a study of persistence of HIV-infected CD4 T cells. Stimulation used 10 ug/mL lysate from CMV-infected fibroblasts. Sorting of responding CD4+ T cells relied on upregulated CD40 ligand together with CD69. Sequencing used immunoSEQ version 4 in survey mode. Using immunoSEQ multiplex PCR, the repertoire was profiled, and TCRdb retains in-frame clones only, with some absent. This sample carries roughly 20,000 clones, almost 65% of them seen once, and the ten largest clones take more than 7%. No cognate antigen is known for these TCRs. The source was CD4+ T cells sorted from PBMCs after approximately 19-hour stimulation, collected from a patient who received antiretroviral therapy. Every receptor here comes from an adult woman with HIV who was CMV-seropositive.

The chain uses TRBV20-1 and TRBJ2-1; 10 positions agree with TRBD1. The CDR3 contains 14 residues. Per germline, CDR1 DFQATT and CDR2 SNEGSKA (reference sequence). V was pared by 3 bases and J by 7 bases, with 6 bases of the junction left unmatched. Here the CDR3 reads CSASRQGARNEQFF. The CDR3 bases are TGCAGTGCTAGTAGACAGGGGGCGAGAAATGAGCAGTTCTTC.

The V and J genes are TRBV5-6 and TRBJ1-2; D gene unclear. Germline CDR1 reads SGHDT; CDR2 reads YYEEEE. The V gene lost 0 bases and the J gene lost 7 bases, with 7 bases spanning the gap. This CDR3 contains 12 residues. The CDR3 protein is CASSLGKGGYTF. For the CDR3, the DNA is TGTGCCAGCAGCTTGGGTAAGGGTGGCTACACCTTC.

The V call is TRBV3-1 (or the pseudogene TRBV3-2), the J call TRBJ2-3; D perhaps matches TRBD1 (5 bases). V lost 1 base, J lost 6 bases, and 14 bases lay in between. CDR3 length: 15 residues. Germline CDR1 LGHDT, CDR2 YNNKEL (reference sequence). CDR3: CASSQVAGNLDTQYF. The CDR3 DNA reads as TGTGCCAGCAGCCAAGTTGCAGGGAATTTGGATACGCAGTATTTT.

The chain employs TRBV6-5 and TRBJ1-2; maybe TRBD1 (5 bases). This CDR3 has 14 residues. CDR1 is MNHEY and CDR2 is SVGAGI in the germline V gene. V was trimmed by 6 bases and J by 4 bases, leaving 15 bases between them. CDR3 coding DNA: TGTGCCAGCAGGCCCGCGGGGGTCAGCTATGGCTACACCTTC. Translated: CASRPAGVSYGYTF.

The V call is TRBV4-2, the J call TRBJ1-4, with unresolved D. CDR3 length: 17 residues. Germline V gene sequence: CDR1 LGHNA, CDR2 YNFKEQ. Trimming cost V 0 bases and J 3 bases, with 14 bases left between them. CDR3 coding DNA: TGTGCCAGCAGCCAAGAGGGCCCGGGGAGACCTAATGAAAAACTGTTTTTT. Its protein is CASSQEGPGRPNEKLFF.

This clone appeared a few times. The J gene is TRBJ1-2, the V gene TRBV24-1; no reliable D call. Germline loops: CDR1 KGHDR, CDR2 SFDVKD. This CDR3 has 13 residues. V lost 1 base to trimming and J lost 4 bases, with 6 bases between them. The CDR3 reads CATSDFASYGYTF. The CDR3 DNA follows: TGTGCCACCAGTGATTTCGCAAGCTATGGCTACACCTTC.

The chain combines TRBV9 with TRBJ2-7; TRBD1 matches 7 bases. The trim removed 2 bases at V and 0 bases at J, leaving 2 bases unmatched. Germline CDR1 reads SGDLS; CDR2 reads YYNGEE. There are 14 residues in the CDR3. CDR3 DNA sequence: TGTGCCAGCAGCGTCGGACAGGTCTCCTACGAGCAGTACTTC. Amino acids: CASSVGQVSYEQYF.

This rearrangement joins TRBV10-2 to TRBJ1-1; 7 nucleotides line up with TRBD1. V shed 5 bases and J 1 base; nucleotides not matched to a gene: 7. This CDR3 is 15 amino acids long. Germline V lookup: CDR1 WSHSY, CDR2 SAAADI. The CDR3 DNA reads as TGCGCCAGCAGTAACCCCGGGACAGCGAACACTGAAGCTTTCTTT. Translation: CASSNPGTANTEAFF.

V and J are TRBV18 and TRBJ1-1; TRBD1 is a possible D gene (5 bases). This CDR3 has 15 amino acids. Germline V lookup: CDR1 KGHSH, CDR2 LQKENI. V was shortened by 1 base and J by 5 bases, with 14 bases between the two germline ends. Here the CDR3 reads CASSPRVQDGTEAFF. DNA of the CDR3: TGTGCCAGCTCACCACGGGTACAGGATGGTACTGAAGCTTTCTTT.

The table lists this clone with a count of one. DNA of the CDR3: TGCGCCAGCAGCTTGGGAGGGGTTGAAAACACCATATATTTT. This gives the protein CASSLGGVENTIYF. The V gene is TRBV5-1, the J gene TRBJ1-3, with a possible D match to TRBD1 (5 bases). CDR3 length equals 14 residues. Germline CDR1 is SGHRS and CDR2 is YFSETQ. V lost 0 bases and J lost 6, with 10 bases in between.

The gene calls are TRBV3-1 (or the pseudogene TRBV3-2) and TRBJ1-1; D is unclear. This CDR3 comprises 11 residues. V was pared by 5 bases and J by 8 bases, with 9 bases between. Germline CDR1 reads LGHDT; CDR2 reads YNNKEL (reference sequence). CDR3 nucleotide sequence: TGTGCCAGCAGCGATTTTGTGGAAGCTTTCTTT. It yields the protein CASSDFVEAFF.

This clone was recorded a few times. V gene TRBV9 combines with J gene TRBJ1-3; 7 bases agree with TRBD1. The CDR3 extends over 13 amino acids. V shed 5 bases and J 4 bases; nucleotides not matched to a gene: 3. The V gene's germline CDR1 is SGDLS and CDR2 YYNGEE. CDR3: CASRSTGGNTIYF. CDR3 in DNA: TGTGCCAGCAGATCGACAGGGGGAAACACCATATATTTT.

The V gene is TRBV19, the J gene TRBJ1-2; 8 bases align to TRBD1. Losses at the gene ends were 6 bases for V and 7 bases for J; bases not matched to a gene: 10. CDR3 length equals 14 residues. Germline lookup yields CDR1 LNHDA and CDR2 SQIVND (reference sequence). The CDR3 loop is CASRATGVLSGYTF. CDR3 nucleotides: TGTGCCAGTAGAGCGACAGGGGTTCTAAGTGGCTACACCTTC.